These 6 T cell receptor beta chains were sequenced from one sample in a study of T cells in localized non-small cell lung cancer. The method was immunoSEQ multiplex PCR; TCRdb's version includes in-frame clones alone and lacks a portion of them. This sample has over 50,000 clones, with approximately 88% found just once. Sequencing was performed on peripheral blood mononuclear cells, taken before any cancer treatment. These TCRs come from a man aged 35 to 69 with stage III lung adenocarcinoma.

As regards this clone: Mismatch with germline at one junction end may stem from a read error. The chain employs TRBV11-2 and TRBJ1-2; 10 bases are a match to TRBD1. This CDR3 has 13 amino acids. In germline, CDR1 is SGHAT, CDR2 FQNNGV. Written as DNA, the CDR3 is TGTGCCAGCAGCAGCAACCCGGGGACAGGGGACGCCTTC. Its protein is CASSSNPGTGDAF. Supplemented by reference TRBV11-2 and TRBJ1-2, the full variable domain reads EAGVAQSPRYKIIEKRQSVAFWCNPISGHATLYWYQQILGQGPKLLIQFQNNGVVDDSQLPKDRFSAERLKGVDSTLKIQPAKLEDSAVYLCASSSNPGTGDAFGSGTRLTVV.

The chain couples TRBV5-8 to TRBJ1-1; perhaps TRBD1 as D (5 bases). The CDR3 is 15 amino acids. Looked up from germline, CDR1 is SGHTS and CDR2 is YDEGEE. V lost 3 bases and J lost 0, with 12 bases in between. This CDR3 is CASSYAGRMNTEAFF. DNA for the CDR3: TGTGCCAGCAGCTATGCGGGACGGATGAACACTGAAGCTTTCTTT.

This chain links TRBV11-2 with TRBJ1-5; D gene uncertain. V shed 5 bases and J shed 9 bases, with 17 bases lying between them. CDR1 and CDR2 (germline): SGHAT, FQNNGV. The CDR3 consists of 14 residues. DNA of the CDR3: TGTGCCAGCAGCCCCGAGGCAGGTCCATCGCCCCAGCATTTT. It encodes CASSPEAGPSPQHF.

Worth noting for this clone: This is likely a read error, given that the CDR3 carries no conserved phenylalanine or tryptophan at its end. The limits of the CDR3 on the DNA are not certain, so only TCRdb's listed CDR3 is given. CDR3 region: CASSDSRGTEGHPVY. The chain employs TRBV6-4 and TRBJ2-7. The CDR3 has 15 residues if both end residues are counted. Per germline, CDR1 MRHNA and CDR2 SNTAGT.

This chain connects TRBV5-3 to TRBJ2-7, with TRBD2 matching over 13 bases. TRBV5-3 is reported as an ORF; its role is uncertain. There are 16 residues in the CDR3. V was clipped by 3 bases and J by 2 bases; unmatched bases: 5. The CDR3 here is CARSSSTSGGAYEQYF. The CDR3 DNA is TGTGCCAGAAGCTCGTCCACTAGCGGGGGGGCCTACGAGCAGTACTTC.

This clone was recorded only once. Because it lacks the conserved phenylalanine or tryptophan at the end, this CDR3 is likely a read error. The V call is TRBV7-2, the J call TRBJ2-7; TRBD1 matches 12 bases. V lost 3 bases, J lost 5 bases, and 2 bases stayed unmatched. This CDR3 is 14 amino acids long. Germline assignment: CDR1 SGHTA and CDR2 FQGNSA. This CDR3 is CASSLGQGANEQYL. CDR3 bases: TGTGCCAGCAGCTTGGGACAGGGGGCGAACGAGCAGTACCTC.